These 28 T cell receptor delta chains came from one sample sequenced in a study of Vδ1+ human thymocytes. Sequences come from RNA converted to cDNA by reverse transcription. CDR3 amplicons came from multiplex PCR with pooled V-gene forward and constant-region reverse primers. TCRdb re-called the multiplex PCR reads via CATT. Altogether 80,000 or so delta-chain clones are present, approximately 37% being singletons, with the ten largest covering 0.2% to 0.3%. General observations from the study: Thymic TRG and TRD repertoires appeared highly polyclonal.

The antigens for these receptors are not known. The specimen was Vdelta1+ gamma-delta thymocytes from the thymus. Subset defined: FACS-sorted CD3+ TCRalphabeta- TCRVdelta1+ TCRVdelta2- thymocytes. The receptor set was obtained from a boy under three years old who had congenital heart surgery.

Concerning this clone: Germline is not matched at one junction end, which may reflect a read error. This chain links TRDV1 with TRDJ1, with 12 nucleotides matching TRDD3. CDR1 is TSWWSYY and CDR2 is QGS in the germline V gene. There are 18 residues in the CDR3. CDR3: CALGEHYWGILYTDKLIF. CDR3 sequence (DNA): TGTGCTCTGGGGGAACACTACTGGGGGATACTGTACACCGATAAACTCATCTTT.

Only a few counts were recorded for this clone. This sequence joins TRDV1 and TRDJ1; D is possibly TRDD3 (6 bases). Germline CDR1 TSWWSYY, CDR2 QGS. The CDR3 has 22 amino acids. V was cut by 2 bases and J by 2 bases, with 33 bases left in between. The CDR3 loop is CALGEGIGFRTYGGSATDKLIF. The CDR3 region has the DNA TGTGCTCTTGGGGAAGGGATAGGCTTCCGGACTTATGGAGGCAGTGCAACCGATAAACTCATCTTT.

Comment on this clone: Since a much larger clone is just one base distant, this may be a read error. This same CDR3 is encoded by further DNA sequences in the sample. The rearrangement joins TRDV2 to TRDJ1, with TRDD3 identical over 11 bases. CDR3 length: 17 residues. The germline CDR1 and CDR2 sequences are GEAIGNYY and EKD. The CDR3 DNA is TGTGCCTGTGACTGGGGGATACGGAATCTTTACACAGATAAACTCATCTTT. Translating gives CACDWGIRNLYTDKLIF.

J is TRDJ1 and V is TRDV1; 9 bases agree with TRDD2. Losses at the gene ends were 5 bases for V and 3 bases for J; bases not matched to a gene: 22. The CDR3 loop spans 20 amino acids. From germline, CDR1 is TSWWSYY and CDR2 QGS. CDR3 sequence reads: CALGRLEHAFLRGGADKLIF. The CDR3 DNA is TGTGCTCTTGGGCGCCTTGAACATGCCTTCCTACGAGGGGGAGCCGATAAACTCATCTTT.

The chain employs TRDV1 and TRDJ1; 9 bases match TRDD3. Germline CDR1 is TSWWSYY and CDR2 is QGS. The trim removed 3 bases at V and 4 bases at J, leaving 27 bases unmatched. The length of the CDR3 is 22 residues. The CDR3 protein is CALGDPSPVLPVLGDRSDKLIF. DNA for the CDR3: TGTGCTCTTGGGGACCCTTCCCCAGTACTCCCAGTACTGGGGGACAGGAGCGATAAACTCATCTTT.

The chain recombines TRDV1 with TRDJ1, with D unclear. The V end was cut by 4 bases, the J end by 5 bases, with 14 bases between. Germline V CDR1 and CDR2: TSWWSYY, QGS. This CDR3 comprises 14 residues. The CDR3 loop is CALGAFSRADKLIF. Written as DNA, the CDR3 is TGTGCTCTTGGGGCTTTTTCAAGGGCGGATAAACTCATCTTT.

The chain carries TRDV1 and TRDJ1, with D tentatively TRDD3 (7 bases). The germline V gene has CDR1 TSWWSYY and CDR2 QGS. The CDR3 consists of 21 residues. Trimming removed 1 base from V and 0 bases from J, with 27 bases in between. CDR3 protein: CALGERPFPPYWGFNTDKLIF. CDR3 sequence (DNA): TGTGCTCTTGGGGAACGGCCCTTCCCCCCGTACTGGGGATTTAACACCGATAAACTCATCTTT.

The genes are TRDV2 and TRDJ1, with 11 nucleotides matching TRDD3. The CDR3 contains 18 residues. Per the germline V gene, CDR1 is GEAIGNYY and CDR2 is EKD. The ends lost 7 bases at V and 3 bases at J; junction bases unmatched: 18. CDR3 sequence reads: CAWGKRGGGYAESDKLIF. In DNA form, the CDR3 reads TGTGCCTGGGGGAAAAGAGGTGGGGGATACGCCGAGTCCGATAAACTCATCTTT.

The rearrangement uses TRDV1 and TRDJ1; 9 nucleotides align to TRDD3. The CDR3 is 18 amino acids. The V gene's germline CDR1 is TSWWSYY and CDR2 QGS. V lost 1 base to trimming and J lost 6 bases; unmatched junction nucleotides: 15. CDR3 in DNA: TGTGCTCTTGGGGAACCACCATCCACCGTACTGGGGGAATATAAACTCATCTTT. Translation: CALGEPPSTVLGEYKLIF.

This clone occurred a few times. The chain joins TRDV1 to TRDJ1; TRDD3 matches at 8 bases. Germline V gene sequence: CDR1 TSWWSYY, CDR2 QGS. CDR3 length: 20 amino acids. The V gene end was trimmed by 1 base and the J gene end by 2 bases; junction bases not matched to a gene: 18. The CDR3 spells CALGEPAPRWSGDRTDKLIF. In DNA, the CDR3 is TGTGCTCTTGGGGAACCGGCACCCCGGTGGTCGGGGGATAGGACCGATAAACTCATCTTT.

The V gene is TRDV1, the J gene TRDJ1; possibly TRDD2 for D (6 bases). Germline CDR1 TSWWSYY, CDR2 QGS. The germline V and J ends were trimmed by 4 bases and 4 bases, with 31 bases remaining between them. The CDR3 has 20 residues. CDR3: CALGVPAFRHGKGWGDKLIF. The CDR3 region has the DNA TGTGCTCTTGGGGTACCGGCCTTCCGACATGGGAAGGGATGGGGCGATAAACTCATCTTT.

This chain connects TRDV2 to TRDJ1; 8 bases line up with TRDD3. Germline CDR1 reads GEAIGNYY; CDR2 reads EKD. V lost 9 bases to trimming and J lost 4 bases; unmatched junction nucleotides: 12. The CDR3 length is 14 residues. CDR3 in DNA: TGTGCCACCGACGGATGGGGGATGATCGATAAACTCATCTTT. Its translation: CATDGWGMIDKLIF.

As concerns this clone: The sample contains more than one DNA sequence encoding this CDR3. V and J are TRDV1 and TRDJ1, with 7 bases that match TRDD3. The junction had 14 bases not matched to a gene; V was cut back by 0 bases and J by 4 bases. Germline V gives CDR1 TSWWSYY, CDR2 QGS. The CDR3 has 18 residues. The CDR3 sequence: CALGELATRWGYVDKLIF. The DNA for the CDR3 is TGTGCTCTTGGGGAACTAGCTACGCGATGGGGATATGTCGATAAACTCATCTTT.

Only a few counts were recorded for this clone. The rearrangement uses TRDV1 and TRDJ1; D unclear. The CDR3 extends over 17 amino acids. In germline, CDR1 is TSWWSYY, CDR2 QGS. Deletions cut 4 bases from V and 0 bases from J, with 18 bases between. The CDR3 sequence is CALGGFEARQYTDKLIF. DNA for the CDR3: TGTGCTCTTGGGGGGTTCGAGGCGAGACAGTACACCGATAAACTCATCTTT.

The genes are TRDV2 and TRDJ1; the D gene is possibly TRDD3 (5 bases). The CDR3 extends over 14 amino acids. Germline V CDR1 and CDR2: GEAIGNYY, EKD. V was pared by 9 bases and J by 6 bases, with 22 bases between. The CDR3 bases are TGTGCCACCGGTTTCGTTACTGTGGGATATAAACTCATCTTT. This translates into CATGFVTVGYKLIF.

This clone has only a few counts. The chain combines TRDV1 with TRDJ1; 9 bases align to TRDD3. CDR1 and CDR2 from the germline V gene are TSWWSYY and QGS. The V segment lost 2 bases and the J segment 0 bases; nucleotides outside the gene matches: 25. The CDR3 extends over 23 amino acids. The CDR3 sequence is CALGEGLTLLGDRSSPYTDKLIF. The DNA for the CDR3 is TGTGCTCTTGGGGAAGGCCTCACATTACTGGGGGACCGGAGCAGCCCGTACACCGATAAACTCATCTTT.

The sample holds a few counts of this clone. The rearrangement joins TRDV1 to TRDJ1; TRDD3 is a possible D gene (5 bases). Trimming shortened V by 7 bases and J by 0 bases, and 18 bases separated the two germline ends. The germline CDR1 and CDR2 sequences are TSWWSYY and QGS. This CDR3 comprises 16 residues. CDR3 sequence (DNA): TGTGCTCTTGTGGAGGACCCCGGGGAGTACACCGATAAACTCATCTTT. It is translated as CALVEDPGEYTDKLIF.

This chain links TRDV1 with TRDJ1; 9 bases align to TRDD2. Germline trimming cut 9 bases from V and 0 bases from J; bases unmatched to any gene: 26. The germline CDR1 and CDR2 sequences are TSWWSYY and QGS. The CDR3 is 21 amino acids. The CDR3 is CALGLRPSYGTGDPDTDKLIF. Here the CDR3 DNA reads TGTGCTCTCGGGCTCCGGCCTTCCTACGGAACTGGGGACCCCGACACCGATAAACTCATCTTT.

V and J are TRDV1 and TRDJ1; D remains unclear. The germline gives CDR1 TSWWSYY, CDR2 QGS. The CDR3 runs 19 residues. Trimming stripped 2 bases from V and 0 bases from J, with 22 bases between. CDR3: CALGEGLFRGVFHTDKLIF. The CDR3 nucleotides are TGTGCTCTTGGGGAAGGGTTATTCCGCGGGGTTTTCCACACCGATAAACTCATCTTT.

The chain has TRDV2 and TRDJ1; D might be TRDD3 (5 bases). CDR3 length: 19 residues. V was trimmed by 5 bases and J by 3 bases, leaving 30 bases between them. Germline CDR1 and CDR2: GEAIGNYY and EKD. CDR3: CACATVSTGATPKPDKLIF. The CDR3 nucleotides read TGTGCCTGTGCCACAGTTTCTACGGGGGCCACTCCCAAGCCCGATAAACTCATCTTT.

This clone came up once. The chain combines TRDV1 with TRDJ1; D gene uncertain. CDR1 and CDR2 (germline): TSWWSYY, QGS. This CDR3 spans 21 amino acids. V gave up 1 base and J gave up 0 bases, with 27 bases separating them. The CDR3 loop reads CALGEHKIFRLYLLYTDKLIF. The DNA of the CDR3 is TGTGCTCTTGGGGAACATAAGATCTTTCGCTTATACTTGCTGTACACCGATAAACTCATCTTT.

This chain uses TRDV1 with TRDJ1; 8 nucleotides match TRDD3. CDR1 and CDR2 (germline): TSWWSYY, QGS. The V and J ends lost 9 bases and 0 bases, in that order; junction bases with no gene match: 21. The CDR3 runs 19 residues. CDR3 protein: CALLHPLGLGDLYTDKLIF. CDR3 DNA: TGTGCTCTCCTCCATCCCCTCGGGCTGGGGGACCTGTACACCGATAAACTCATCTTT.

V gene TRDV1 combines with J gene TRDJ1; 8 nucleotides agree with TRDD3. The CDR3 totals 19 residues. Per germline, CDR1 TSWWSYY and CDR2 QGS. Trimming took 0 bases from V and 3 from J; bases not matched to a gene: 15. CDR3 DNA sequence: TGTGCTCTTGGGGAACTTTCCCTGAGGGGGGATAAAAGCGCCGATAAACTCATCTTT. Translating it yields CALGELSLRGDKSADKLIF.

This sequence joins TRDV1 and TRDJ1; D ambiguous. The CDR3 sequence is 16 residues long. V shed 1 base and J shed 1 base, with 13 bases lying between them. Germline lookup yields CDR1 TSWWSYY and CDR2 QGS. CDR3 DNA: TGTGCTCTTGGGGAACCCCAGGCGGGTACCACCGATAAACTCATCTTT. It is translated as CALGEPQAGTTDKLIF.

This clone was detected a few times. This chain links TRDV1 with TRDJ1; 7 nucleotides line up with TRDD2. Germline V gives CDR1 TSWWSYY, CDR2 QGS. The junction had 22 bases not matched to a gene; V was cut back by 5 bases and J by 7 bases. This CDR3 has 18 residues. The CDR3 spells CALGILPSSYLGGGKLIF. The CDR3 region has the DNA TGTGCTCTTGGGATACTTCCTTCCTCCTATCTGGGAGGGGGTAAACTCATCTTT.

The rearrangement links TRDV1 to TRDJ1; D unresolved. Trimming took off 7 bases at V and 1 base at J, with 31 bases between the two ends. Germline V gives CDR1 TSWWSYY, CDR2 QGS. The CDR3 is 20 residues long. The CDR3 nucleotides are TGTGCTCTTGCGCGTCGAGCCCAGCGACCATATTTCCGCCGCACCGATAAACTCATCTTT. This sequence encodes CALARRAQRPYFRRTDKLIF.

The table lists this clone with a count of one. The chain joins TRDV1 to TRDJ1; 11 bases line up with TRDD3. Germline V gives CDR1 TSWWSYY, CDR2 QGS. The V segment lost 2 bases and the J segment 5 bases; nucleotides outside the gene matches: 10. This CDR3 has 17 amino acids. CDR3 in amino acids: CALGENAYWGISDKLIF. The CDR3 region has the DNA TGTGCTCTTGGGGAAAATGCATACTGGGGGATATCGGATAAACTCATCTTT.

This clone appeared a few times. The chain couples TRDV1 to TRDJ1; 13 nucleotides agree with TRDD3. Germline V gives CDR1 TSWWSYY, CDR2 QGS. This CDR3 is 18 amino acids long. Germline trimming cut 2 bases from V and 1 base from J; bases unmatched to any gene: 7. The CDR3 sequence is CALGESYWGIRLTDKLIF. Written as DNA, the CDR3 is TGTGCTCTTGGGGAATCGTACTGGGGGATACGGCTCACCGATAAACTCATCTTT.